This section outlines one T cell receptor beta chain sequence together with its context. Profiling relied on immunoSEQ multiplex PCR, and the TCRdb table lists in-frame clones only, not all of them. The sample has 110,000 or so clones, over 70% seen once. This sample stems from a study of blood T cell repertoires in COVID-19. The CDR3 totals 17 residues. Trimming took 4 bases from V and 0 from J; bases not matched to a gene: 9. Germline CDR1 SGHDT, CDR2 YYEEEE. The chain links TRBV5-6 to TRBJ2-3; TRBD2 agrees at 9 bases. This receptor was taken from a man aged 45 to 65 with acute or convalescent COVID-19. Sequenced: peripheral blood. The CDR3: CASSGTGTSFSTDTQYF. The CDR3 coding sequence is TGTGCCAGCAGCGGGACCGGGACTAGCTTCAGCACAGATACGCAGTATTTT.